This T cell receptor beta chain appears in the sequencing data of a study of cytomegalovirus exposure and HLA in healthy donors (dated by TCRdb to the late 2010s). Regarding the complete study: An earlier analysis of several hundred of the donors reported approximately 270 Gb of sequence data and around 110 million unique TCR beta sequences from roughly 200 million T cells. Donor age, sex, ethnicity and CMV serostatus were collected together with the repertoire data. In an earlier analysis of a few hundred of the donors, high-throughput TCR beta sequencing was used to judge whether each TCR beta V gene segment behaved as functional or pseudogenic. Roughly 310 gigabases of sequencing data and tens of millions of unique TCR sequences were included in an early release covering roughly 600 HLA-typed donors. Both class I and class II loci were covered by HLA typing, at four-digit resolution. The later analysis used no new phenotypic data to find candidate immune exposures, relying instead on TCR beta sequences and their occurrence across donors. To study patterns of TCR occurrence, a later analysis re-analyzed previously published TCR beta repertoires from several hundred donors and added high-resolution HLA genotyping. The study profiled the T cell repertoires of about 720 subjects by immunosequencing and related them to cytomegalovirus serostatus. The genetic ancestry cluster associated with self-reported Caucasian donors included roughly 84% of the 398 genotyped donors. The study aimed to test whether signatures of past pathogen exposure could be identified by cataloging public T cell receptors. In addition to the first cohort of several hundred subjects, a separate validation cohort of 120 different subjects was used. The number of typed donors differed by locus: roughly 629-630 for A, B, C, DRB1 and DQB1; some 540 for DQA1; approximately 600 for DPA1; and approximately 450 for DPB1. A later genetic analysis used genome-wide SNP genotypes for about 60% of the roughly 670 donors, treating that subset as a discovery cohort. Every repertoire in the discovery cohort had been generated on one and the same sequencing platform. To predict cytomegalovirus infection status, the study brought together high-throughput TCR immunosequencing, statistical association of individual TCRs with disease status, and machine learning. Across approximately 400 genotyped donors of the cohort, an average of about 240,000 unique TCR beta nucleotide sequences per donor were sequenced, and roughly 20% of those sequences were non-productive. Several DR-DQ haplotypes were treated as single units for association and clustering because of strong linkage in the cohort. General conclusions and limits of the study: An earlier analysis of 450 to 750 of the donors showed that most TCR beta V segments appeared in productive rearrangements either about 87% or about 30% of the time, which broadly matched IMGT annotations. A later analysis found that most CMV-associated TCR beta chains appeared HLA-restricted, with HLA associations seemingly driven largely by CMV exposure. In vitro tests confirmed that a few of the cytomegalovirus-associated TCR beta chains recognize cytomegalovirus antigens. In a later analysis, TCR association rates were found to vary across HLA loci, with the most associated TCRs seen for DRB1 alleles and the fewest for HLA-C alleles. Because some donors lacked HLA typing at each locus, the association tests relied only on the typed subset. Strong co-occurrence of HLA alleles, especially DR and DQ, made assigning TCR associations to individual alleles difficult. The authors suggested that the approach could potentially be extended to other disease states and immunological phenotypes. A further reported finding was that TCR beta sequences accurately predicted the HLA-A and HLA-B alleles for most subjects in the first cohort. CMV serostatus was the only immune exposure information available for the cohort. A later genetic analysis reported fewer N-insertions in productive TCRs among donors in an Asian-associated ancestry cluster than the roughly 720-donor mean. Presence/absence analyses assumed roughly uniform sequencing depth across donors, an assumption that may not hold. In this cohort, only TCR beta chains were sequenced, and detectable features were limited by the absence of alpha or paired-chain data. The 87-base-pair reads could not distinguish some IMGT-functional V segments, including TRBV6-2 and TRBV6-3, so those segments were excluded. A later analysis associated about 16,000 TCR beta sequences with specific HLA alleles at a false discovery rate of 0.05. Most TCR sequences were seen in very few donors, while some public TCRs were found in many individuals. In a later analysis, HLA-associated TCR beta chains were found to be more clonally expanded and to have lower generation probabilities than equally common non-associated chains. The study listed over 150 TCR beta chains as associated with cytomegalovirus. In both the original and validation cohorts, the classifier was reported to diagnose cytomegalovirus status with high specificity and sensitivity. In a later analysis, several top co-occurrence clusters were reported to appear linked to parvovirus B19, influenza, CMV and Epstein-Barr virus. A later genetic analysis associated a missense DCLRE1C variant with V-gene and J-gene trimming of TCR beta chains, and an independent cohort replicated the association. A group of highly shared sequence variants was considered likely to be a technical artifact of the sequencing pipeline. The earlier analysis of around 600 of the donors excluded roughly 17 rarely observed V segments, including chromosome 9 orphons, because counts were too low. Correlated functional status among segregating V segments might reflect linkage disequilibrium, but an unknown experimental factor could not be ruled out.

For this clone: This clone's antigen is unknown. Within one base of it there is no much larger clone, and no base qualities were kept.

Receptor libraries were prepared by the immunoSEQ multiplex PCR assay. A mixture of 60 forward primers for TCR Vbeta segments and 13 reverse primers for TCR Jbeta segments was used in the multiplex PCR. Amplification of the CDR3 region of rearranged TCR beta genes was performed with a multiplex PCR assay on genomic DNA. On the Illumina HiSeq System, the amplified TCR beta libraries were sequenced as 87-base-pair reads. In the authors' own workflow: A later analysis tallied roughly 80 million unique TCR beta chains across the 660 or so repertoires, and approximately 12 million of those chains were shared by two or more donors. Raw reads were error-corrected and collapsed into unique sequences by a nearest-neighbor algorithm in which closely related sequences were merged to remove PCR and sequencing errors. V, D and J gene segments were assigned by aligning CDR3 sequences to IMGT reference sequences. For a sequence to be retained, at least a six-nucleotide match to both a V gene segment and a J gene segment was required. Rearrangements were called productive when the CDR3 lacked stop codons and stayed in frame with V and J; all others were non-productive. Following IMGT convention, CDR3 was defined as the stretch from the second conserved V-encoded cysteine up to the conserved J-encoded phenylalanine. The earlier analysis of some 540 of the donors excluded any sequence lacking an unambiguous match to a single V gene segment. In an earlier analysis of about 590 of the donors, a V segment was called functional when productive rearrangements were above 56.7%, and segregating when the standard deviation between donors exceeded 5%. A statistical classification framework was built to diagnose cytomegalovirus status from the catalog of TCR beta chain sequences. V and J gene assignment, in a later analysis, came from comparing TCR nucleotide sequences with IMGT/GENE-DB human TR gene sequences. In a later analysis, CDR3 sequences and most-parsimonious VDJ recombination scenarios were assigned using the TCRdist pipeline. In a later analysis, each TCR beta chain was defined by its CDR3 amino acid sequence together with its V-gene family, and reads without a unique V-gene family were excluded. To address suspected cross-contamination and a sequencing artifact, a later analysis removed a few hundred highly shared, low-generation-probability nucleotide sequences. For each public chain, a later analysis derived a clonal expansion index from normalized ranks of inferred template counts within each repertoire. A later analysis computed generation probabilities with a VDJ recombination model fitted to out-of-frame rearrangements, and checked the results against IGoR. A later analysis scored TCR-TCR, TCR-HLA and TCR-CMV co-occurrence with hypergeometric tests, applying a repertoire-size bias correction to TCR pairs. In a later analysis, false discovery rates were estimated by permuting HLA or CMV assignments 20 times. In a later analysis, co-occurring TCRs were grouped using DBSCAN, with TCRdist sequence similarity added in when clustering inside HLA-allele-positive subsets. For co-occurrence clustering, repertoires with fewer than 30,000 or more than 120,000 public chains were excluded, along with five or six repertoires with anomalous nucleotide sharing. TCRdb took over this immuneACCESS table, retaining in-frame rearrangements with V and J assigned. Such tables are incomplete; in checked studies, under half of the missing clones stem from an unresolved V gene, and the remainder is unexplained. V and J calls plus clone size are reproduced from that table; the DNA served to infer D and trimming. The table for this sample lists about 97,000 clones; roughly 70% of them were counted only once. The top ten clonotypes cover under 11% of the sample.

The cohort consisted of 600 or so healthy bone marrow donors. Cohort members were all nominally healthy when sampled, although unrecorded immune exposures were likely present. The donor tested CMV seronegative and was one of the 352 seronegative cohort members. A peripheral blood sample was provided by each donor, and peripheral blood mononuclear cells were used for TCR beta sequencing. Genomic DNA was extracted from the blood cell samples with the Qiagen DNeasy Blood Extraction Kit. The CDR3 measures 18 amino acids from cysteine to phenylalanine. Only the CDR3 DNA is retained, 54 bases long and in frame from the first base. The V end gives up 5 bases and the J end 1 base, leaving 11 bases in the junction not matched to a gene. CDR1 and CDR2 are read off the germline V gene as KGHSH and LQKENI.

Sequences were obtained from PBMCs. The sequence was obtained from a man aged 45-60 years in good health and CMV-seronegative. The rearranged chain carries TRBV18 and TRBJ2-6, and TRBD1 matches 7 of the central bases. The CDR3 sequence is CASSFRTGVLSGANVLTF. The sequenced DNA is TGTGCCAGCTCATTTCGGACAGGAGTACTATCTGGGGCCAACGTCCTGACTTTC.